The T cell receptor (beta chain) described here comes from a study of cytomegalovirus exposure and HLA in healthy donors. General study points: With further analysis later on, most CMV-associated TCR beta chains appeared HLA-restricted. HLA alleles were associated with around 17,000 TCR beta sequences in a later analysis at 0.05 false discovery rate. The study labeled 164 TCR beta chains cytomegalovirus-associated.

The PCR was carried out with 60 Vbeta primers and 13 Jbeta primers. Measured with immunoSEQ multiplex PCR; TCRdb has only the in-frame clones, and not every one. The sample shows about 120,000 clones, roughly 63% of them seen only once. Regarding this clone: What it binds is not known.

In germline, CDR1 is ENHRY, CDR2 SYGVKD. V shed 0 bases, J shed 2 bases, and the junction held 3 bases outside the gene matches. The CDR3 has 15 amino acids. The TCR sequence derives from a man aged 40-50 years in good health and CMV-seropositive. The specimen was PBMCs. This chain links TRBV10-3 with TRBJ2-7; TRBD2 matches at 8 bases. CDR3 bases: TGTGCCATCAGTGAGTCCCTAGCGGGCACCTACGAGCAGTACTTC. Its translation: CAISESLAGTYEQYF.